Presented here are 23 T cell receptor beta chains from one specimen sequenced in a study of OX40 agonist ivuxolimab in advanced cancers. Library preparation was by the immunoSEQ multiplex PCR assay. This immuneACCESS table, as held by TCRdb, lists in-frame sequences with V and J called but not all clones. Of the missing ones, under half trace to an unresolved V gene in checked studies; the others have no known cause. The sample table shows approximately 67,000 clones, and approximately 90% are seen once. The ten largest make up over 4.5% of the sample. The sequenced sample was CD4+ or CD8+ T cells sorted from blood, obtained in a trial of the OX40 agonist ivuxolimab. Every receptor here comes from an adult with an advanced solid tumor such as melanoma, head and neck, liver or kidney cancer.

The chain has TRBV13 and TRBJ1-2, with TRBD1 matching over 9 bases. This CDR3 comprises 15 residues. Germline assignment: CDR1 PRHDT and CDR2 FYEKMQ (reference sequence). V gave up 5 bases and J gave up 6 bases; unmatched junction bases: 10. CDR3 residues: CASSRVRGQGHGYTF. The CDR3 DNA reads TGTGCCAGCAGCCGGGTGAGGGGACAGGGCCATGGCTACACCTTC.

CDR3 DNA sequence: TGTGCCAGCAGTTTATCGGTAGGGAGCTCCTACAATGAGCAGTTCTTC. Translating it yields CASSLSVGSSYNEQFF. The gene calls are TRBV27 and TRBJ2-1, with D possibly being TRBD2 (5 bases). The germline gives CDR1 MNHEY, CDR2 SMNVEV (reference sequence). This CDR3 has 16 residues. Trimming took 0 bases from V and 0 from J, leaving 9 bases between them.

The sample holds one count of this clone. The rearrangement links TRBV19 to TRBJ2-5; 7 bases align to TRBD1. CDR3 size: 13 residues. Germline V CDR1 and CDR2: LNHDA, SQIVND (reference sequence). Germline trimming cut 5 bases from V and 1 base from J; bases unmatched to any gene: 1. CDR3 DNA sequence: TGTGCCAGTAGTCCAGGGGGCCAAGAGACCCAGTACTTC. As protein: CASSPGGQETQYF.

The rearrangement uses TRBV19 and TRBJ2-3; D ambiguous. The ends were cut back, 10 bases at V and 5 bases at J, with 7 bases in the middle. Germline V CDR1 and CDR2: LNHDA, SQIVND (reference sequence). This CDR3 has 10 residues. The CDR3 DNA follows: TGTGCCACTTTGGGAGATACGCAGTATTTT. This gives the protein CATLGDTQYF.

The rearrangement joins TRBV5-6 to TRBJ1-2; possible D gene TRBD1, 6 bases. The V gene lost 0 bases and the J gene lost 4 bases, with 13 bases spanning the gap. This CDR3 has 15 residues. CDR1 is SGHDT, CDR2 YYEEEE, per germline. The CDR3 is CASSLGGGLAYGYTF. CDR3 bases: TGTGCCAGCAGCTTGGGTGGGGGGCTCGCCTATGGCTACACCTTC.

The V call is TRBV27, the J call TRBJ2-1, with D perhaps being TRBD1 or TRBD2 (5 bases each). The CDR3 runs to 16 residues. V was pared by 4 bases and J by 4 bases, with 17 bases between. CDR1 is MNHEY and CDR2 is SMNVEV in the germline V gene (reference sequence). CDR3 sequence (DNA): TGTGCCAGCAGTTCTACTGAGGGACGGAGTTACAATGAGCAGTTCTTC. Translated, it gives CASSSTEGRSYNEQFF.

The chain carries TRBV7-6 and TRBJ1-1, with D hard to call. The V gene's germline CDR1 is SGHVS and CDR2 FNYEAQ. The CDR3 runs 15 residues. V was cut by 0 bases and J by 0 bases, with 8 bases left in between. The CDR3 loop reads CASSLAATLNTEAFF. The DNA of the CDR3 is TGTGCCAGCAGCTTAGCGGCGACACTGAACACTGAAGCTTTCTTT.

Only one count was recorded for this clone. The chain has TRBV4-1 and TRBJ2-5; 7 bases line up with TRBD1. CDR3 length: 16 amino acids. CDR1 MGHRA and CDR2 YSYEKL come from the germline V gene. Trimming cost V 6 bases and J 0 bases; bases outside gene matches: 10. The CDR3 is CASSSETGPYQETQYF. The DNA of the CDR3 is TGCGCCAGCAGTTCCGAGACAGGGCCGTACCAAGAGACCCAGTACTTC.

Written as DNA, the CDR3 is TGTGCCAGCAGCCCTACCAGGGCCTACAATGAGCAGTTCTTC. It codes for CASSPTRAYNEQFF. The chain carries TRBV9 and TRBJ2-1, with D possibly matching TRBD1 (5 bases). V lost 4 bases and J lost 2, with 10 bases in between. From germline, CDR1 is SGDLS and CDR2 YYNGEE. This CDR3 is 14 amino acids long.

The rearrangement links TRBV28 to TRBJ1-1; D unresolved. Trimming pared 2 bases from V and 1 base from J, leaving 8 bases between. The CDR3 runs 14 residues. Germline V gene lookup returns CDR1 MDHEN and CDR2 SYDVKM. CDR3 protein: CASSLGIQNTEAFF. The DNA of the CDR3 is TGTGCCAGCAGTTTAGGCATCCAGAACACTGAAGCTTTCTTT.

This sequence joins TRBV27 and TRBJ1-5, with 8 bases lining up with TRBD1. Trimming cost V 0 bases and J 3 bases; bases outside gene matches: 10. Germline V gene sequence: CDR1 MNHEY, CDR2 SMNVEV (reference sequence). This CDR3 region has 18 residues. CDR3 DNA sequence: TGTGCCAGCAGTTTATCAGGGGCGACAGGGGTATTCAATCAGCCCCAGCATTTT. Its translation: CASSLSGATGVFNQPQHF.

The rearrangement links TRBV21-1 to TRBJ2-3; the D call TRBD1 from the table was never checked on the DNA. TRBV21-1 is designated a pseudogene. The CDR3 loop spans 22 amino acids. CDR3 sequence reads: CASSPRPGQGMGLLNLTDTQYF. The CDR3 DNA sequence: TGTGCCAGCAGCCCCCGACCTGGACAGGGGATGGGCCTACTGAACCTCACAGATACGCAGTATTTT.

About this clone: The same CDR3 is also encoded by other DNA sequences in this sample. The rearrangement uses TRBV27 and TRBJ2-1; 8 nucleotides match TRBD1. This CDR3 is 14 amino acids long. Germline V lookup: CDR1 MNHEY, CDR2 SMNVEV (reference sequence). Trimming at V came to 4 bases and at J to 2 bases, leaving 1 base not matched to a gene. The DNA for the CDR3 is TGTGCCAGCAGTTCAGGGGGCCCCTACAATGAGCAGTTCTTC. Encoded protein: CASSSGGPYNEQFF.

This chain connects TRBV25-1 to TRBJ2-2, with D possibly matching TRBD2 (5 bases). Germline V gene data show CDR1 as MGHDK and CDR2 as SYGVNS. V was trimmed by 2 bases and J by 2 bases, leaving 9 bases between them. The CDR3 contains 15 residues. The CDR3 DNA reads as TGTGCCAGCAGTGAAGAGCGGATAAACACCGGGGAGCTGTTTTTT. It is translated as CASSEERINTGELFF. Complete variable domain (other parts from reference TRBV25-1 and TRBJ2-2): EADIYQTPRYLVIGTGKKITLECSQTMGHDKMYWYQQDPGMELHLIHYSYGVNSTEKGDLSSESTVSRIRTEHFPLTLESARPSHTSQYLCASSEERINTGELFFGEGSRLTVL.

The rearrangement links TRBV30 to TRBJ2-5; TRBD2 aligns across 10 bases. This CDR3 is built from 17 residues. J was trimmed by 2 bases and V by 8 bases; bases with no gene match: 17. Germline values: CDR1 GTSNPN, CDR2 SVGIG (reference sequence). This chain's CDR3 is CATQTRPGLARQETQYF. The DNA for the CDR3 is TGTGCCACGCAAACCCGCCCGGGACTAGCGCGTCAAGAGACCCAGTACTTC. The full variable domain, with the rest looked up from reference TRBV30 and TRBJ2-5, is SQTIHQWPATLVQPVGSPLSLECTVEGTSNPNLYWYRQAAGRGLQLLFYSVGIGQISSEVPQNLSASRPQDRQFILSSKKLLLSDSGFYLCATQTRPGLARQETQYFGPGTRLLVL.

The rearrangement uses TRBV7-2 and TRBJ2-2, with 10 bases aligning to TRBD2. This CDR3 comprises 17 residues. Germline-derived CDR1 and CDR2 are SGHTA and FQGNSA. J gave up 5 bases and V 5 bases, and 11 bases lay outside the gene matches. The CDR3 reads CASSATLAGVETGELFF. The CDR3 coding sequence is TGTGCCAGCAGCGCGACGCTAGCGGGAGTTGAAACCGGGGAGCTGTTTTTT.

The chain joins TRBV7-9 to TRBJ2-5; D possibly corresponds to TRBD1 (5 bases). Per germline, CDR1 SEHNR and CDR2 FQNEAQ (reference sequence). Trimming took 5 bases from V and 0 from J, leaving 10 bases between them. There are 14 residues in the CDR3. The CDR3 region is CASSQSGHQETQYF. CDR3 sequence (DNA): TGTGCCAGCAGCCAATCAGGGCACCAAGAGACCCAGTACTTC.

About this clone itself: The sample holds other DNA sequences that translate to the same CDR3. The chain has TRBV4-1 and TRBJ2-7; D unresolved. Per germline, CDR1 MGHRA and CDR2 YSYEKL. CDR3 length: 13 amino acids. Trimming stripped 0 bases from V and 8 bases from J, with 11 bases between. CDR3 in amino acids: CASSQDQGWQQYF. DNA of the CDR3: TGCGCCAGCAGCCAAGATCAAGGGTGGCAGCAGTACTTC.

The chain employs TRBV11-2 and TRBJ2-7; the D call may be TRBD1 or TRBD2 (5 bases each). There are 15 residues in the CDR3. Germline V gene data show CDR1 as SGHAT and CDR2 as FQNNGV. The ends were cut back, 1 base at V and 6 bases at J, with 16 bases in the middle. The DNA for the CDR3 is TGTGCCAGCAGCTTAGGGCCCGGGGCCCCGGGCGAGCAGTACTTC. This encodes CASSLGPGAPGEQYF. The full variable domain, with the rest looked up from reference TRBV11-2 and TRBJ2-7, is EAGVAQSPRYKIIEKRQSVAFWCNPISGHATLYWYQQILGQGPKLLIQFQNNGVVDDSQLPKDRFSAERLKGVDSTLKIQPAKLEDSAVYLCASSLGPGAPGEQYFGPGTRLTVT.

Concerning this clone: An end of the junction does not agree with germline; a read error may underlie this. The chain carries TRBV7-2 and TRBJ2-3; tentative D call: TRBD1 (5 bases). The CDR3 has 15 residues. CDR1 is SGHTA, CDR2 FQGNSA, per germline. The CDR3 bases are TGTGCCAGCACCTTAGGGGTAGGGCACACAGATACGCAGTATTTT. It codes for CASTLGVGHTDTQYF.

In its sample, this clone was seen once. The chain recombines TRBV30 with TRBJ2-7; TRBD2 might be the D (7 bases). The germline V gene has CDR1 GTSNPN and CDR2 SVGIG (reference sequence). V gave up 0 bases and J gave up 2 bases, with 8 bases separating them. The CDR3 runs to 13 residues. The CDR3 here is CAWSVGGAYEQYF. The CDR3 DNA reads as TGTGCCTGGAGTGTAGGGGGGGCCTACGAGCAGTACTTC.

The chain has TRBV27 and TRBJ2-3; D may correspond to TRBD1 or TRBD2 (6 bases each). Germline V gene sequence: CDR1 MNHEY, CDR2 SMNVEV (reference sequence). The CDR3 is made up of 12 amino acids. Trimming took off 6 bases at V and 11 bases at J, with 15 bases between the two ends. This chain's CDR3 is CASSYLRGEQYF. The CDR3 nucleotides read TGTGCCAGCAGCTATCTAAGGGGGGAGCAGTATTTT.

The rearrangement uses TRBV27 and TRBJ2-7, with 7 positions matching TRBD1. The germline V gene encodes CDR1 MNHEY and CDR2 SMNVEV (reference sequence). Trimming removed 1 base from V and 5 bases from J; junction bases left unmatched: 8. The CDR3 consists of 15 residues. As DNA, the CDR3 is TGTGCCAGCAGTTTATTACCCGATGGGACAGACGAGCAGTACTTC. Its translation is CASSLLPDGTDEQYF.